This TCR beta chain was captured in a study of regulatory T cells in long-lasting Graves disease. Looking at the study overall: Graves' patients with a new diagnosis had received antithyroid drugs under 3 months.

Time point here: newly diagnosed GD, antithyroid drugs for less than 3 months. Extracted RNA from PBMCs served as the source of the TCR library. This clonotype was found many times. With iRepertoire HTBI primers and Arm-PCR of CDR3 regions, TCR beta libraries were built. TCRdb itself ran the multiplex PCR reads through MiXCR, one entry per CDR3 protein. The sample has more than 400,000 distinct CDR3 sequences, about 17% seen once. This CDR3 spans 11 amino acids. Germline-derived CDR1 and CDR2 are GTSNPN and SVGIG (reference sequence). The germline V and J ends were trimmed by 0 bases and 11 bases, with 11 bases remaining between them. This same sample was also part of a study on T cells in Graves' hyperthyroidism and ophthalmopathy.

V usage is TRBV30 and J usage is TRBJ2-7; D unclear. The starting material was peripheral blood mononuclear cells (PBMCs), obtained at new diagnosis, from a patient treated with antithyroid drugs. The sequence was obtained from a woman younger than 45 with Graves disease. The CDR3 sequence is CAWSVGPGEYF. The CDR3, as DNA: TGTGCCTGGAGTGTAGGGCCCGGTGAGTACTTC.